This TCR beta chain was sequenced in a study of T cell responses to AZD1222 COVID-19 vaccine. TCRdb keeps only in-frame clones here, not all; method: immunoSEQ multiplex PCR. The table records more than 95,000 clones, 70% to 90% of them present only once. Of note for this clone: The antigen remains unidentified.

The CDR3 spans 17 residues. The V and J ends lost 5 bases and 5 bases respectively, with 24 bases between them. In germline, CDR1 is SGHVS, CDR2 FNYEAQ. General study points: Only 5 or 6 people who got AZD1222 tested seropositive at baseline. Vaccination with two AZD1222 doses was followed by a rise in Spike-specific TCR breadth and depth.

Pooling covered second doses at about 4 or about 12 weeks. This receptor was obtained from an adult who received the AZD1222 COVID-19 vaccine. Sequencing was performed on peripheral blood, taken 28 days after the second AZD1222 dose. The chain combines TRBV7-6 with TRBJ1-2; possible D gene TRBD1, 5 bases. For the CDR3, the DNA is TGTGCCAGCAGCCCTGAACTCAGCGGGCAGGGAGTGTATGGCTACACCTTC. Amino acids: CASSPELSGQGVYGYTF.